This is a list of T cell receptor beta chains from one sample in a study of cytomegalovirus exposure and HLA in healthy donors. TCRdb's table, derived via immunoSEQ multiplex PCR, lists solely in-frame clones and lacks some. The sample contains about 130,000 clones, 65% to 85% of which appear only once. The sample comprised PBMCs. The receptors stem from a woman between 35 and 50 years old in good health and CMV-seronegative. CDR3s include the opening cysteine and the closing phenylalanine or tryptophan. The order of the fields is D gene, clone size, V gene, J gene, CDR3 protein, CDR3 DNA. The D gene is left open where the match is weak. Clone size appears in some rows only: once, few, many, or a class for an expanded clone.

>TRBD1|NA|TRBV27|TRBJ1-1
CASSSGQGALRAFF
TGTGCCAGCAGTTCCGGACAGGGGGCCCTGCGGGCTTTCTTT
>NA|NA|TRBV6-5|TRBJ2-1
CASSYPGDYNEQFF
TGTGCCAGCAGTTACCCCGGGGATTACAATGAGCAGTTCTTC
>NA|NA|TRBV5-5|TRBJ1-1
CASSLMDKWPEAFF
TGTGCCAGCAGCTTGATGGACAAATGGCCCGAAGCTTTCTTT
>NA|NA|TRBV2|TRBJ1-1
CASSVWGVNTEAFF
TGTGCCAGCAGTGTTTGGGGCGTGAACACTGAAGCTTTCTTT
>NA|NA|TRBV25-1|TRBJ1-4
CASSPLGGNEKLFF
TGTGCCAGCAGTCCCCTGGGAGGGAATGAAAAACTGTTTTTT
>TRBD1|NA|TRBV5-1|TRBJ2-7
CASSLRQGFYEQYF
TGCGCCAGCAGCTTGCGACAGGGGTTCTACGAGCAGTACTTC
>NA|NA|TRBV7-3|TRBJ2-1
CASSLDSRNEQFF
TGTGCCAGCAGCTTAGATTCGCGGAATGAGCAGTTCTTC
>NA|once|TRBV5-1|TRBJ1-3
CASSLAGSGNTIYF
TGCGCCAGCAGCTTGGCAGGGTCTGGAAACACCATATATTTT
>TRBD2|NA|TRBV10-3|TRBJ2-7
CAISDTTSGAYEQYF
TGTGCCATCAGCGACACGACTAGCGGGGCCTACGAGCAGTACTTC
>TRBD1|NA|TRBV10-1|TRBJ2-3
CASSGTGFPQYF
TGCGCCAGCAGTGGGACAGGATTTCCGCAGTATTTT
>TRBD2|once|TRBV2|TRBJ2-3
CASTAGTTRTDTQYF
TGTGCCAGCACCGCCGGGACTACCCGCACAGATACGCAGTATTTT
>TRBD1|NA|TRBV7-3|TRBJ2-2
CASSLMDRGNTGELFF
TGTGCCAGCAGCTTGATGGACAGGGGGAACACCGGGGAGCTGTTTTTT
>NA|once|TRBV5-6|TRBJ2-7
CASSFQGQTYEQYF
TGTGCCAGCAGCTTCCAGGGACAAACCTACGAGCAGTACTTC
>NA|NA|TRBV27|TRBJ2-5
CASSWRASSAETQYF
TGTGCCAGCAGTTGGAGGGCTTCCAGCGCGGAGACCCAGTACTTC
>NA|NA|TRBV19|TRBJ2-6
CASSIPTGTGANVLTF
TGTGCCAGTAGTATACCTACAGGGACCGGGGCCAACGTCCTGACTTTC
>TRBD2|NA|TRBV7-2|TRBJ2-1
CASSPGAGGPGYNEQFF
TGTGCCAGCAGCCCCGGGGCGGGAGGGCCAGGGTACAATGAGCAGTTCTTC
>NA|NA|TRBV11-2|TRBJ2-7
CASSLSHEQYF
TGTGCCAGCAGCTTAAGCCACGAGCAGTACTTC
>NA|NA|TRBV18|TRBJ2-2
CASSPLAGSHAELFF
TGTGCCAGCTCACCATTGGCAGGCTCCCACGCGGAGCTGTTTTTT
>TRBD1|NA|TRBV28|TRBJ2-6
CASSTSTGGGLGANGLTF
TGTGCCAGCAGTACGAGTACAGGGGGCGGTCTCGGGGCCAACGGCCTGACTTTC